This TCR beta chain was sequenced in a study of T-cell reconstitution after alpha-beta-depleted transplantation in children. General study results and limits: Counts and diversity of T cells one year after transplant came mostly from newly produced T cells. Several hundred expanded graft clones reportedly supplied alpha-beta T cells about two months after transplant. Surviving thymic progenitors and recipient T cells were the source of high TCRbeta diversity at day 60 in some patients.

J lost 5 bases, V lost 3 bases, and 14 bases had no gene match. In germline, CDR1 is SGHRS, CDR2 YFSETQ. The CDR3 covers 17 residues. A TCRbeta library incorporating unique molecular identifiers was prepared. TCRdb re-derived calls from the PCR reads in MiXCR, one entry per CDR3 protein. The sample includes about 580,000 distinct CDR3 sequences, around 27% of them seen just once. Turning to this clonotype: What it binds is not known.

This specimen was PBMCs, taken before TCRalphabeta/CD19-depleted stem cell transplant. The chain couples TRBV5-1 to TRBJ2-5; 9 positions agree with TRBD1. This receptor was identified in a boy less than two years old with Wiskott-Aldrich syndrome, due to receive a stem cell transplant. CDR3 in amino acids: CASSWGTGSELGETQYF. The CDR3 DNA sequence: TGCGCCAGCAGCTGGGGGACAGGGAGTGAACTCGGGGAGACCCAGTACTTC.